Presented here are 15 T cell receptor beta chains from one specimen sequenced in a study of identical twins. MiXCR was run by TCRdb on the 5' RACE reads, yielding one entry per CDR3 protein. The data contain hundreds of thousands of distinct CDR3 sequences, roughly 26% of them seen just once; the ten biggest clones take up about 2.7%. The same specimen was also included in a second study, on T cells expressing NK-cell markers.

Sequencing input: CD4+ T cells sorted from blood. All receptors derive from a woman between 18 and 29 years old in good health.

This chain uses TRBV12-3 or TRBV12-4 with TRBJ2-3; 13 bases are a match to TRBD2. This CDR3 spans 14 amino acids. J lost 5 bases, V lost 6 bases, and 2 bases had no gene match. The CDR3 DNA follows: TGTGCCAGCAGACTAGCGGGGGGGGTAGATACGCAGTATTTT. It yields the protein CASRLAGGVDTQYF.

The sample holds a few counts of this clonotype. This chain connects TRBV2 to TRBJ2-1; 8 bases fit TRBD2. V shed 5 bases and J 5 bases; nucleotides not matched to a gene: 5. The germline V gene has CDR1 SNHLY and CDR2 FYNNEI. The CDR3 sequence is 14 residues long. As DNA, the CDR3 is TGTGCCAGCAGTTGGGGACTAGTTAACAATGAGCAGTTCTTC. Protein sequence: CASSWGLVNNEQFF.

This chain joins TRBV18 and TRBJ1-1; D not certain. The CDR3 consists of 12 residues. Germline V gene lookup returns CDR1 KGHSH and CDR2 LQKENI. Trimming removed 7 bases at V and 1 base at J, with 7 bases between. As DNA, the CDR3 is TGTGCCAGCTTAGGCCCGAACACTGAAGCTTTCTTT. Protein product: CASLGPNTEAFF.

There are a few counts of this clonotype. The chain uses TRBV19 and TRBJ1-6; 9 positions match TRBD1. The CDR3 runs 14 residues. The germline CDR1 and CDR2 sequences are LNHDA and SQIVND (reference sequence). Trimming cost V 6 bases and J 4 bases; bases outside gene matches: 1. The CDR3, as DNA: TGTGCCAGTAGGACAGGGGGGTATAATTCACCCCTCCACTTT. Its protein product is CASRTGGYNSPLHF.

CDR3 protein: CASRGQWDQPQHF. CDR3 DNA sequence: TGTGCCAGCCGCGGACAGTGGGATCAGCCCCAGCATTTT. The chain carries TRBV18 and TRBJ1-5; tentative D call: TRBD1 (6 bases). Germline V lookup: CDR1 KGHSH, CDR2 LQKENI. Deletions cut 8 bases from V and 5 bases from J, with 13 bases between. CDR3 size: 13 residues.

J is TRBJ2-3 and V is TRBV20-1; 13 bases align to TRBD2. The CDR3 runs 15 residues. Germline values: CDR1 DFQATT, CDR2 SNEGSKA (reference sequence). DNA of the CDR3: TGCAGCGCCCGGGGACTAGCGGGAAGAACAGATACGCAGTATTTT. It specifies CSARGLAGRTDTQYF.

The rearrangement uses TRBV29-1 and TRBJ2-1; D unresolved. CDR3 length: 14 amino acids. Germline V gives CDR1 SQVTM, CDR2 ANQGSEA. With 6 bases removed from V and 1 base from J, the gap between germline ends came to 13 bases. The CDR3 sequence: CSVETERSYNEQFF. CDR3 DNA sequence: TGCAGCGTAGAAACCGAACGATCCTACAATGAGCAGTTCTTC.

There are a few counts of this clonotype. V usage is TRBV6-6 and J usage is TRBJ2-1, with unresolved D. The CDR3 is 13 amino acids. Deletions cut 0 bases from V and 5 bases from J, with 5 bases between. CDR1 is MNHNY and CDR2 is SVGAGI in the germline V gene (reference sequence). This chain's CDR3 is CASSYSPNNEQFF. The CDR3 DNA sequence: TGTGCCAGCAGTTACTCCCCGAACAATGAGCAGTTCTTC.

The chain links TRBV5-1 to TRBJ2-7, with a tentative D call TRBD1 (6 bases). Trimming pared 4 bases from V and 1 base from J, leaving 12 bases between. The germline V gene encodes CDR1 SGHRS and CDR2 YFSETQ. The CDR3 is 14 amino acids. CDR3 DNA sequence: TGCGCCAGCAGCCCCGGGACACTATCCTACGAGCAGTACTTC. Protein product: CASSPGTLSYEQYF.

This clonotype was counted a few times. The rearrangement uses TRBV29-1 and TRBJ2-2; 11 nucleotides align to TRBD2. From germline, CDR1 is SQVTM and CDR2 ANQGSEA. The CDR3 is 17 amino acids. V gave up 7 bases and J gave up 7 bases; unmatched junction bases: 17. The CDR3 sequence: CSAKPWLSTSGGGELFF. The CDR3 coding sequence is TGCAGCGCGAAACCGTGGCTTTCCACTAGCGGGGGCGGGGAGCTGTTTTTT.

This chain links TRBV6-2 or TRBV6-3 with TRBJ2-7; 11 bases line up with TRBD2. CDR3 length: 14 residues. V was clipped by 7 bases and J by 2 bases; unmatched bases: 4. Germline assignment: CDR1 MNHEY and CDR2 SVGEGT. As DNA, the CDR3 is TGTGCCAGCACCATACTAGCGGGGGCCTACGAGCAGTACTTC. It yields the protein CASTILAGAYEQYF.

A few counts support this clonotype. The chain recombines TRBV20-1 with TRBJ2-7; D gene ambiguous. This CDR3 spans 12 amino acids. Germline CDR1 and CDR2: DFQATT and SNEGSKA (reference sequence). V lost 3 bases and J 1 base, leaving 7 bases between the germline ends. The CDR3 reads CSARRASYEQYF. DNA of the CDR3: TGCAGTGCTAGGAGAGCTTCCTACGAGCAGTACTTC.

The V call is TRBV29-1, the J call TRBJ2-2; possible D gene TRBD1, 5 bases. V lost 6 bases and J lost 1, with 12 bases in between. Germline V CDR1 and CDR2: SQVTM, ANQGSEA. CDR3 length equals 14 residues. In DNA form, the CDR3 reads TGCAGCGTCGTACAGGAATTGAACACCGGGGAGCTGTTTTTT. Amino acid sequence: CSVVQELNTGELFF.

V and J are TRBV7-2 and TRBJ2-2, with D perhaps matching TRBD2 (6 bases). The CDR3 length is 15 residues. Per the germline V gene, CDR1 is SGHTA and CDR2 is FQGNSA. Trimming pared 5 bases from V and 1 base from J, leaving 11 bases between. Here the CDR3 DNA reads TGTGCCAGCAGCGTGACCGGGAGGAACACCGGGGAGCTGTTTTTT. Translation gives CASSVTGRNTGELFF.

V usage is TRBV4-3 and J usage is TRBJ1-2; D remains ambiguous. Trimming left V 0 bases short and J 8 bases short, with 16 bases between. CDR1 and CDR2 (germline): LGHNA, YSLEER. The CDR3 is made up of 15 amino acids. CDR3 nucleotide sequence: TGCGCCAGCAGCCAAGATAGGGATCCTCCCAGGGGCTACACCTTC. Its translation is CASSQDRDPPRGYTF.